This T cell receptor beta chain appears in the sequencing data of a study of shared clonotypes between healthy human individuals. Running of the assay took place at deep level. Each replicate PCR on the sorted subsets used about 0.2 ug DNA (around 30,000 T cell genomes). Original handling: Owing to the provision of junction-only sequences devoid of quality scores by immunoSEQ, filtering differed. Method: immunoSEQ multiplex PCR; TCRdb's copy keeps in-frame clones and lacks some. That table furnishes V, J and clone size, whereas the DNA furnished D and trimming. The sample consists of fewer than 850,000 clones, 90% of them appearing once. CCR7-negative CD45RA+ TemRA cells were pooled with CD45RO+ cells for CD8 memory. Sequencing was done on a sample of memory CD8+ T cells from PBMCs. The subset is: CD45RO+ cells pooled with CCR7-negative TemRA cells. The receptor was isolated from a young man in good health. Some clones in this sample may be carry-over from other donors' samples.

The CDR3 reads CASSLVRYSNQPQHF. The CDR3 DNA reads TGTGCCAGCAGCTTAGTTCGGTATAGCAATCAGCCCCAGCATTTT. The chain has TRBV7-2 and TRBJ1-5; D gene ambiguous. CDR3 length: 15 amino acids. Trimming pared 1 base from V and 0 bases from J, leaving 7 bases between. Germline V gene lookup returns CDR1 SGHTA and CDR2 FQGNSA.